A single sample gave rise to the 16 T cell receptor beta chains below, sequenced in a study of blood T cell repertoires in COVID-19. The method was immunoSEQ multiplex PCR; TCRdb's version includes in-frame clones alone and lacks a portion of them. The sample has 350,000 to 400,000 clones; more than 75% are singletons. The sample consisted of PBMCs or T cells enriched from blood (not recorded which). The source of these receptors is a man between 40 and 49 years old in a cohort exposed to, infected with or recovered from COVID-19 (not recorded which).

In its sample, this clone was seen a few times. The CDR3 is CASSLSVTTNEKLFF. CDR3 in DNA: TGTGCCAGCAGCTTATCAGTTACAACTAATGAAAAACTGTTTTTT. The chain uses TRBV7-9 and TRBJ1-4; no clear D. In germline, CDR1 is SEHNR, CDR2 FQNEAQ (reference sequence). CDR3 length: 15 residues. V was cut by 2 bases and J by 0 bases, with 7 bases left in between.

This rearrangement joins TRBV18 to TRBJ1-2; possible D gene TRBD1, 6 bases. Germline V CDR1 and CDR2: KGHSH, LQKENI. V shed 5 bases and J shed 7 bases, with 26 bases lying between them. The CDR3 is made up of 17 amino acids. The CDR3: CASSSTQGPGNVGGYTF. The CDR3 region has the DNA TGTGCCAGCTCATCGACACAGGGCCCTGGCAATGTAGGTGGCTACACCTTC.

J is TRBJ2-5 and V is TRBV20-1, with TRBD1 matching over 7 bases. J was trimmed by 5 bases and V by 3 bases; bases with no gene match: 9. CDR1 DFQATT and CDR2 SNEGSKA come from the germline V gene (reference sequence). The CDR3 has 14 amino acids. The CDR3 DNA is TGCAGTGCTAGTGGGGTAGGCAGGGGGGAGACCCAGTACTTC. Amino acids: CSASGVGRGETQYF.

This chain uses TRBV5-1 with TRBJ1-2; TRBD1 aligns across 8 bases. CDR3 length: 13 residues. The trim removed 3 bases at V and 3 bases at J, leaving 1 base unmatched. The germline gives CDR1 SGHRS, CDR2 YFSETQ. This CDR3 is CASSSTGDYGYTF. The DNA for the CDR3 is TGCGCCAGCAGCTCGACAGGGGACTATGGCTACACCTTC.

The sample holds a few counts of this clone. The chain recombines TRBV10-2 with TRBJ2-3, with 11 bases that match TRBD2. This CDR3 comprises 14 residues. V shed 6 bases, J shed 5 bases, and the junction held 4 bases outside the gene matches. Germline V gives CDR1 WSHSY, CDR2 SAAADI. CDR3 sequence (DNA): TGCGCCAGCAGCCACGGACTAGCGGGAGATACGCAGTATTTT. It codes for CASSHGLAGDTQYF.

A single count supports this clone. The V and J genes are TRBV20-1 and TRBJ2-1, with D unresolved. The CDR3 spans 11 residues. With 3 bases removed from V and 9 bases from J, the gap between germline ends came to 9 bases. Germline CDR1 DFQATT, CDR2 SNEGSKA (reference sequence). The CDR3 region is CSARSDGEQFF. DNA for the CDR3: TGCAGTGCTAGGAGCGACGGTGAGCAGTTCTTC.

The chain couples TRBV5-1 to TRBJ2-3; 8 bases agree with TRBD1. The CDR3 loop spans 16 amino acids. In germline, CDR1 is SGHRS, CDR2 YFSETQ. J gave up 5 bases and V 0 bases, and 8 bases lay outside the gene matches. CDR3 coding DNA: TGCGCCAGCAGCTTGGGTTGGGCAGGGGGCTTAGATACGCAGTATTTT. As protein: CASSLGWAGGLDTQYF.

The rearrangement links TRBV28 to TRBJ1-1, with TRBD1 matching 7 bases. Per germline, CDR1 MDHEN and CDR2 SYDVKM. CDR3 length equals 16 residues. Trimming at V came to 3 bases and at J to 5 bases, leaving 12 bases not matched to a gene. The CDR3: CASSFQGQAGRTEAFF. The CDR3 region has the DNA TGTGCCAGCAGTTTCCAAGGACAGGCGGGGAGGACTGAAGCTTTCTTT.

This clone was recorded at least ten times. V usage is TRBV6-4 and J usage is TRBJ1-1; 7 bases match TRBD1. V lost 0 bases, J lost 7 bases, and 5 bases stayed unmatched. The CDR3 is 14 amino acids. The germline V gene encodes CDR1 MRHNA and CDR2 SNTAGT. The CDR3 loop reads CASSDSGDRVEAFF. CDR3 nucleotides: TGTGCCAGCAGTGACTCCGGAGACAGGGTTGAAGCTTTCTTT.

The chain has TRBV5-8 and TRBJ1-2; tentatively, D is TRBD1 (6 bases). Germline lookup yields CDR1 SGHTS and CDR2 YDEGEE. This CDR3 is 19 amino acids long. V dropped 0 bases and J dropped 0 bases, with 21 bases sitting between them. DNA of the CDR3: TGTGCCAGCAGCTTGGCCCCCCGTTTAGGACAGCTAGCTAACTATGGCTACACCTTC. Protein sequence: CASSLAPRLGQLANYGYTF.

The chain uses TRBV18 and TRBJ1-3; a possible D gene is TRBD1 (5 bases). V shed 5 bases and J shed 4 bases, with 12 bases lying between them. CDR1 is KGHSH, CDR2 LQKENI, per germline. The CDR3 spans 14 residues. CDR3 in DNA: TGTGCCAGCTCAACTCAGGGCACCGGAAACACCATATATTTT. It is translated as CASSTQGTGNTIYF.

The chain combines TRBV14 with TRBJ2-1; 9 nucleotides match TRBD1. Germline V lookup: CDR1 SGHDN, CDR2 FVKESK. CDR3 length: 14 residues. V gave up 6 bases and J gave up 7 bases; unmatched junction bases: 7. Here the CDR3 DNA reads TGTGCCAGCAGACGAACAGGGGGCGGAAATGAGCAGTTCTTC. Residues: CASRRTGGGNEQFF.

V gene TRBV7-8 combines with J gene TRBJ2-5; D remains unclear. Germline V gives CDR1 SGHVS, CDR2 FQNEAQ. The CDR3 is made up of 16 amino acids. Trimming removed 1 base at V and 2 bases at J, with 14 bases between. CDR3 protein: CASSLGPRLGQETQYF. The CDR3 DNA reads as TGTGCCAGCAGCTTAGGACCCAGACTTGGGCAAGAGACCCAGTACTTC. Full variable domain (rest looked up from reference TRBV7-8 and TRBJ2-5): GAGVSQSPRYKVAKRGQDVALRCDPISGHVSLFWYQQALGQGPEFLTYFQNEAQLDKSGLPSDRFFAERPEGSVSTLKIQRTQQEDSAVYLCASSLGPRLGQETQYFGPGTRLLVL.

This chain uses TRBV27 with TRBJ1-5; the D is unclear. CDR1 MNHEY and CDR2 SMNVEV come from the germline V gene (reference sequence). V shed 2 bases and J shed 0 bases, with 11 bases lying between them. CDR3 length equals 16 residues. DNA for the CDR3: TGTGCCAGCAGTTTAGTCGCAGCGCCTAGCAATCAGCCCCAGCATTTT. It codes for CASSLVAAPSNQPQHF.

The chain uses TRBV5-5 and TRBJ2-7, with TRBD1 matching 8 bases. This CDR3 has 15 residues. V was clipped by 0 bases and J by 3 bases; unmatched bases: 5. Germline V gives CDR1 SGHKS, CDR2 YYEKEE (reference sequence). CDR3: CASSLGQGTYYEQYF. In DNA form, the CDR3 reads TGTGCCAGCAGCTTGGGACAGGGGACCTACTACGAGCAGTACTTC.

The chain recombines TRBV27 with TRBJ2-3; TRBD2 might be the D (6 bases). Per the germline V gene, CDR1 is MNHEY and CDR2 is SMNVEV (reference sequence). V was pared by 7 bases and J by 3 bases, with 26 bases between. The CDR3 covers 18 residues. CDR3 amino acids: CASTPLRDSGTHTDTQYF. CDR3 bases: TGTGCCAGCACCCCGTTACGGGATAGCGGAACACATACAGATACGCAGTATTTT.